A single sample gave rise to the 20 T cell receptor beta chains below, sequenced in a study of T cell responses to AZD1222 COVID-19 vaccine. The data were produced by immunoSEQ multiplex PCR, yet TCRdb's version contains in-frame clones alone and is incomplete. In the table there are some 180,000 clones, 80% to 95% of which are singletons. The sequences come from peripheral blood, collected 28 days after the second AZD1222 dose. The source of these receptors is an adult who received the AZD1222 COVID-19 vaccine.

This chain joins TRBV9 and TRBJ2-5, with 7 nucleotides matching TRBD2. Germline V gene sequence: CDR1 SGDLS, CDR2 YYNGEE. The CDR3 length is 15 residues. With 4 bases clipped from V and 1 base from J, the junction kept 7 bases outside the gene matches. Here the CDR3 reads CASSFGGTTQETQYF. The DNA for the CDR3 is TGTGCCAGCAGCTTCGGAGGGACTACCCAAGAGACCCAGTACTTC.

The CDR3 DNA reads as TGCAGCGTTGTTACCCCGACCTCTGGAAACACCATATATTTT. It is translated as CSVVTPTSGNTIYF. This chain links TRBV29-1 with TRBJ1-3, with D hard to call. The CDR3 length is 14 residues. Germline-derived CDR1 and CDR2 are SQVTM and ANQGSEA. Deletions cut 4 bases from V and 0 bases from J, with 10 bases between.

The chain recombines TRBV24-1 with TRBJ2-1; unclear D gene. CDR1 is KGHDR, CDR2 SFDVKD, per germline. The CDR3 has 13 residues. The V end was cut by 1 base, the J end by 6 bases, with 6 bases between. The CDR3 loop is CATSDFRSNEQFF. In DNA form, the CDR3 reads TGTGCCACCAGTGATTTTCGGTCCAATGAGCAGTTCTTC.

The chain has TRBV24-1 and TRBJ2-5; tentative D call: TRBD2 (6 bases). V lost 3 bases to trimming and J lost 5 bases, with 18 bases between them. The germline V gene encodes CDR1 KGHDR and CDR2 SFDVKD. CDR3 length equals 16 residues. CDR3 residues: CATSDTRGGSQETQYF. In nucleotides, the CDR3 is TGTGCCACCAGTGATACCCGAGGAGGGAGTCAGGAGACCCAGTACTTC.

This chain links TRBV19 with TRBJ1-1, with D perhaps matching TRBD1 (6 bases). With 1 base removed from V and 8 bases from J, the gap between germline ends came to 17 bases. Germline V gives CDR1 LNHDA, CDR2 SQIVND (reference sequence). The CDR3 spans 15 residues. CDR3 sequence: CASSIGNSGVGEAFF. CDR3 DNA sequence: TGTGCCAGTAGTATAGGAAACTCAGGGGTAGGGGAAGCTTTCTTT.

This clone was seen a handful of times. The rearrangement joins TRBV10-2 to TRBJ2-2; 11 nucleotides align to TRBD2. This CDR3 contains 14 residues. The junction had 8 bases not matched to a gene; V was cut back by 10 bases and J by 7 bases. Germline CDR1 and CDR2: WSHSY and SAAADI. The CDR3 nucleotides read TGCGCCACTATGACTAGCGGGACTGGCGGGGAGCTGTTTTTT. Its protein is CATMTSGTGGELFF.

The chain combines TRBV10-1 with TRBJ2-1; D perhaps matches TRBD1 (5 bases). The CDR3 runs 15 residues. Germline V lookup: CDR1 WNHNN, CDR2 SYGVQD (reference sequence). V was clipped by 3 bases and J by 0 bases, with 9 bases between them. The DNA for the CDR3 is TGCGCCAGCAGTGAACGGACAACCTCCTACAATGAGCAGTTCTTC. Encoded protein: CASSERTTSYNEQFF.

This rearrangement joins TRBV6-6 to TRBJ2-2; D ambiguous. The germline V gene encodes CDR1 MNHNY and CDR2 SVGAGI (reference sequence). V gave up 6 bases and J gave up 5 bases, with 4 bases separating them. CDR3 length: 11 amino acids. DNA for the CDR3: TGTGCCAGCAGGACTACCGGGGAGCTGTTTTTT. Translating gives CASRTTGELFF.

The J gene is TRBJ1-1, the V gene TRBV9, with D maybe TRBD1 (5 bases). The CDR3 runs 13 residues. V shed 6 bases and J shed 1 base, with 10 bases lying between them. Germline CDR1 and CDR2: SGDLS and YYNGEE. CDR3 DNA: TGTGCCAGCAATGATGGGACGAACACTGAAGCTTTCTTT. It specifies CASNDGTNTEAFF.

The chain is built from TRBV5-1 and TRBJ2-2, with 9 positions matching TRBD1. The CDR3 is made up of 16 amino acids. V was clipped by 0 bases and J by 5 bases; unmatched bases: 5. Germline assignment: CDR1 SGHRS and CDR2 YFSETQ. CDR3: CASSLGTGGRTGELFF. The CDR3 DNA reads TGCGCCAGCAGCTTGGGTACAGGGGGCCGTACCGGGGAGCTGTTTTTT.

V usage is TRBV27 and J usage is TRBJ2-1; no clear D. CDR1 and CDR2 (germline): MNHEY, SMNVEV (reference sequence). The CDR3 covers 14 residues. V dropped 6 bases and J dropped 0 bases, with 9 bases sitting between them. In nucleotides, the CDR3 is TGTGCCAGCAGCCGGGTGAGCTCCTACAATGAGCAGTTCTTC. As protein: CASSRVSSYNEQFF.

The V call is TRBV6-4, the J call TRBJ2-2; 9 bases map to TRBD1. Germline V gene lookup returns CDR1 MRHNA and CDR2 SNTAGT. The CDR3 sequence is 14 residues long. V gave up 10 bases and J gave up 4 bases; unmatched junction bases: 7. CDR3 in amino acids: CATQMTGGTGELFF. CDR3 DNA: TGTGCCACCCAAATGACAGGGGGCACCGGGGAGCTGTTTTTT.

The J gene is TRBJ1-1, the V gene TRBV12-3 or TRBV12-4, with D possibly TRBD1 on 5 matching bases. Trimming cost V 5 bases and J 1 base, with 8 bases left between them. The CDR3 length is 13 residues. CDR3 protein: CASSPGPNTEAFF. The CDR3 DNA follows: TGTGCCAGCAGTCCGGGACCGAACACTGAAGCTTTCTTT.

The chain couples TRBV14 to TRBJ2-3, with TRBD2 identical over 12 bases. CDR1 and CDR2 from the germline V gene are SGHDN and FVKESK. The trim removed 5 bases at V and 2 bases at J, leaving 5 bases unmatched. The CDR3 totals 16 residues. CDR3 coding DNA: TGTGCCAGCAGCTTCGGACTAGCGGGATACACAGATACGCAGTATTTT. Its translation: CASSFGLAGYTDTQYF.

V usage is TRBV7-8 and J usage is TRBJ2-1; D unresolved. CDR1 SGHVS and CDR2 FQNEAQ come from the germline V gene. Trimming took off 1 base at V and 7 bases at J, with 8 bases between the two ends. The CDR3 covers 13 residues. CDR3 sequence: CASSLVASNEQFF. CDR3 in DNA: TGTGCCAGCAGCTTAGTAGCCTCGAATGAGCAGTTCTTC.

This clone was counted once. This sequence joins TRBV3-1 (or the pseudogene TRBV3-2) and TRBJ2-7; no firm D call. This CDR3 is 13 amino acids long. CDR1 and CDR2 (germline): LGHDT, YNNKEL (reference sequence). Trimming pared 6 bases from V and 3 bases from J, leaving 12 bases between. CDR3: CASRHNGVYEQYF. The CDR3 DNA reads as TGTGCCAGCAGACACAATGGAGTCTACGAGCAGTACTTC.

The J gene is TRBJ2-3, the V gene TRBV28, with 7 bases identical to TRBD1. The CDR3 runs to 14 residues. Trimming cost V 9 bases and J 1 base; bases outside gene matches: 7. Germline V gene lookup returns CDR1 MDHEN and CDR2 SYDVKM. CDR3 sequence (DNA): TGTGCCAGTGAACCGGGACAGCGCACAGATACGCAGTATTTT. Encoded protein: CASEPGQRTDTQYF.

The CDR3 here is CASSLGHGDSNQPQHF. The CDR3 nucleotides read TGCGCCAGCAGCCTGGGTCACGGGGATAGCAATCAGCCCCAGCATTTT. The genes are TRBV5-1 and TRBJ1-5; D is unresolved. Germline lookup yields CDR1 SGHRS and CDR2 YFSETQ. CDR3 length equals 16 residues. The ends were cut back, 4 bases at V and 0 bases at J, with 14 bases in the middle. Supplemented by reference TRBV5-1 and TRBJ1-5, the full variable domain reads KAGVTQTPRYLIKTRGQQVTLSCSPISGHRSVSWYQQTPGQGLQFLFEYFSETQRNKGNFPGRFSGRQFSNSRSEMNVSTLELGDSALYLCASSLGHGDSNQPQHFGDGTRLSIL.

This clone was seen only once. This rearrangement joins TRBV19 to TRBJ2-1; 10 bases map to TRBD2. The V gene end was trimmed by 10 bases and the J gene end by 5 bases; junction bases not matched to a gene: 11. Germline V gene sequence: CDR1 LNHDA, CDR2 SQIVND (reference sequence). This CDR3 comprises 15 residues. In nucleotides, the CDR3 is TGTGCCACCCAGCTAGGGACTAGCGTGGACAATGAGCAGTTCTTC. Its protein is CATQLGTSVDNEQFF. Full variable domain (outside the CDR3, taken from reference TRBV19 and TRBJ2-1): DGGITQSPKYLFRKEGQNVTLSCEQNLNHDAMYWYRQDPGQGLRLIYYSQIVNDFQKGDIAEGYSVSREKKESFPLTVTSAQKNPTAFYLCATQLGTSVDNEQFFGPGTRLTVL.

The CDR3 here is CASSSDSLNQPQHF. CDR3 nucleotide sequence: TGTGCCAGCAGCTCCGACAGTCTCAATCAGCCCCAGCATTTT. This chain links TRBV7-2 with TRBJ1-5; TRBD1 is a possible D gene (5 bases). Trimming took off 4 bases at V and 3 bases at J, with 10 bases between the two ends. This CDR3 has 14 amino acids. From germline, CDR1 is SGHTA and CDR2 FQGNSA.